The present T cell receptor (beta chain) was sequenced within a study of cytomegalovirus exposure and HLA in healthy donors. Notes on the study in general: Despite most TCR sequences being rare, some public TCRs occurred in many donors. Further analysis, carried out later, found HLA-associated TCR beta chains more clonally expanded than equally common other chains. In a later analysis, DRB1 alleles had the most associated TCRs; HLA-C alleles the fewest. The study put around 180 TCR beta chains on its list as cytomegalovirus-associated.

The PCR was carried out with 60 Vbeta primers and 13 Jbeta primers. Profiling relied on immunoSEQ multiplex PCR, and the TCRdb table lists in-frame clones only, not all of them. Here the sample spans fewer than 150,000 clones, 74% being singletons. The CDR3 has 15 residues. The V and J ends lost 4 bases and 1 base, in that order; junction bases with no gene match: 7. Germline V CDR1 and CDR2: SGHNT, YYREEE (reference sequence). Points on this clone: Its antigen is not identified.

Sequencing input: PBMCs. The receptor was isolated from a woman in her 50s in good health and CMV-seropositive. The chain links TRBV5-4 to TRBJ1-1, with 7 bases matching TRBD1. CDR3 nucleotides: TGTGCCAGCAGCGTCGCAGGGGGAAGGAACACTGAAGCTTTCTTT. Amino acids: CASSVAGGRNTEAFF.